A single sample gave rise to the 30 T cell receptor beta chains below, sequenced in a study of tumor-infiltrating lymphocytes in primary liver carcinoma. A constant-region primer primed TCR beta cDNA synthesis from 400 to 550 ng of total RNA. It was through three nested multiplex PCR rounds of slightly modified ARM-PCR that TCR beta libraries arose. TRBV1-TRBV30 forward primers and a C-beta reverse primer were used in the first two PCR rounds, which each ran for approximately 10 cycles. TCRdb processed the multiplex PCR reads anew with MiXCR; each CDR3 protein has one entry. Altogether approximately 330,000 distinct CDR3 sequences are present, about 61% being singletons, with the ten largest covering about 6%. Germline DNA was also extracted, while the blood RNA originated from unsorted whole blood. Material: peripheral blood. The receptors here all came from a middle-aged man with primary liver carcinoma and hepatitis B virus infection.

Regarding this clonotype: A much larger clone sits a single nucleotide away, making a read error possible. The rearrangement uses TRBV10-3 and TRBJ2-3, with D possibly being TRBD2 (5 bases). Looked up from germline, CDR1 is ENHRY and CDR2 is SYGVKD. The CDR3 totals 17 residues. CDR3 in amino acids: CANSEEVEEISTDTQYF. In nucleotides, the CDR3 is TGTGCCAACAGTGAGGAGGTAGAAGAGATTAGCACAGATACGCAGTATTTT.

On this clonotype: A much larger clone lies a single base off, so this may be a read error. This chain links TRBV10-3 with TRBJ2-3; D unclear. The CDR3 is 14 amino acids. The germline gives CDR1 ENHRY, CDR2 SYGVKD. V dropped 4 bases and J dropped 4 bases, with 12 bases sitting between them. CDR3 sequence (DNA): TGTGCCATCAGTGCGTCGTTAGCCCCAGATACGCAGTATTTT. It translates to CAISASLAPDTQYF.

As regards this clonotype: Here the CDR3 omits its conserved ending phenylalanine or tryptophan, so a read error is the likely source. V usage is TRBV11-2 and J usage is TRBJ2-7, with D perhaps TRBD2 (6 bases). This CDR3 has 13 residues. Germline V gene lookup returns CDR1 SGHAT and CDR2 FQNNGV. V lost 3 bases, J lost 10 bases, and 16 bases lay in between. As DNA, the CDR3 is TGTGCCAGCAGCTTCGGAAGGGCTAGCGAACAGTACTTA. Translation: CASSFGRASEQYL.

On this clonotype itself: The CDR3 ends on some other residue instead of the conserved phenylalanine or tryptophan, so this is likely a read error. This chain links TRBV11-1 with TRBJ2-3; 11 bases line up with TRBD2. The J segment lost 6 bases and the V segment lost 4 bases, leaving 6 bases of the junction unmatched. Looked up from germline, CDR1 is SGHAT and CDR2 is FQDESV (reference sequence). There are 15 residues in the CDR3. The CDR3 region has the DNA TGTGCCAGCAGCTCATTAGCGGGAGGGCCCGATACGCAGTATTTA. As protein: CASSSLAGGPDTQYL.

This clonotype was counted between two and nine times. The chain joins TRBV6-1 to TRBJ1-5, with D tentatively TRBD1 (6 bases). CDR3 length: 17 residues. CDR1 is MNHNS and CDR2 is SASEGT in the germline V gene. V lost 8 bases and J 0 bases, leaving 20 bases between the germline ends. Written as DNA, the CDR3 is TGTGCCAGCCAGGTCGGGGGGGCGAGGTATAGCAATCAGCCCCAGCATTTT. This encodes CASQVGGARYSNQPQHF.

Remarks on this clonotype: At one of its ends the junction is not consistent with the germline gene, which may arise from a read error. This chain links TRBV5-1 with TRBJ2-7; D may correspond to TRBD1 or TRBD2 (5 bases each). Per germline, CDR1 SGHRS and CDR2 YFSETQ. The CDR3 length is 15 residues. The CDR3 sequence: CTSSLRARGSLEQYF. The CDR3 DNA reads as TGCACCAGCAGCTTGAGGGCAAGGGGATCTTTGGAGCAGTACTTC.

A word on this clonotype: The CDR3 does not close with the conserved phenylalanine or tryptophan, likely indicating a read error. CDR3 nucleotides: TGTGCCAGAAGCCAAGGTCAGGGGGGCGAAAAACTGTTTTCT. Its translation is CARSQGQGGEKLFS. The J gene is TRBJ1-4, the V gene TRBV4-2; TRBD1 aligns across 7 bases. The germline gives CDR1 LGHNA, CDR2 YNFKEQ. CDR3 length: 14 amino acids.

The DNA of the CDR3 is TGCGCCAGCAGGATAGTCAGGACGGCTAATGAAAAACTGTTTTTT. This translates into CASRIVRTANEKLFF. V is TRBV4-1 and J is TRBJ1-4; no reliable D call. The CDR3 spans 15 residues. Trimming shortened V by 6 bases and J by 3 bases, and 14 bases separated the two germline ends. CDR1 MGHRA and CDR2 YSYEKL come from the germline V gene.

The rearrangement joins TRBV5-1 to TRBJ2-1; the match to TRBD2 covers 12 bases. CDR3 length: 14 residues. Germline V lookup: CDR1 SGHRS, CDR2 YFSETQ. V dropped 5 bases and J dropped 4; count of bases not matched to a gene: 1. This CDR3 is CASRLAGGYNEQFF. DNA of the CDR3: TGCGCCAGCAGGCTAGCGGGAGGGTACAATGAGCAGTTCTTC.

Notes on this clonotype: Its ends do not fully match the called genes, so a read error is possible. The rearrangement joins TRBV5-1 to TRBJ2-1; TRBD2 might be the D (7 bases). Per germline, CDR1 SGHRS and CDR2 YFSETQ. The CDR3 consists of 16 residues. The CDR3 region has the DNA TGCGCCAGCAGCTGGGGGGGGCACAGCTCCTACAATGAGCGGTTCTTC. This translates into CASSWGGHSSYNERFF.

The chain uses TRBV28 and TRBJ2-1; 9 bases agree with TRBD2. Trimming at V came to 4 bases and at J to 4 bases, leaving 17 bases not matched to a gene. Per germline, CDR1 MDHEN and CDR2 SYDVKM. The CDR3 spans 19 residues. CDR3 nucleotide sequence: TGTGCCAGCAGTTCAATAATAATCGATGTTAGCGGGAGTTACAATGAGCAGTTCTTC. This gives the protein CASSSIIIDVSGSYNEQFF.

A note on this clonotype: A much larger clone lies a single base off, so this may be a read error. V gene TRBV29-1 combines with J gene TRBJ2-7, with a possible D match to TRBD1 (6 bases). The CDR3 has 12 residues. Germline V gene data show CDR1 as SQVTM and CDR2 as ANQGSEA. Trimming stripped 3 bases from V and 7 bases from J, with 13 bases between. The CDR3 sequence: CSVDEQGCEQYF. The CDR3 DNA sequence: TGCAGCGTTGACGAGCAGGGGTGTGAGCAGTACTTC.

With regard to this clonotype: This sequence may be a read error, since a much larger clone differs from it by one base. This chain connects TRBV6-6 to TRBJ1-4; no firm D call. V was clipped by 10 bases and J by 4 bases, with 16 bases between them. The CDR3 totals 14 residues. In germline, CDR1 is MNHNY, CDR2 SVGAGI (reference sequence). This CDR3 is CANSWAPGNEKLFF. The CDR3 DNA follows: TGTGCCAACAGCTGGGCCCCCGGTAATGAAAAACTGTTTTTT.

The chain links TRBV24-1 to TRBJ2-2, with D possibly matching TRBD2 (7 bases). Trimming stripped 2 bases from V and 6 bases from J, with 9 bases between. The CDR3 has 14 residues. Germline V gene lookup returns CDR1 KGHDR and CDR2 SFDVKD. CDR3: CATSDWRGPGELFF. In nucleotides, the CDR3 is TGTGCCACCAGTGATTGGCGGGGGCCCGGGGAGCTGTTTTTT.

Concerning this clonotype: The CDR3 carries no conserved terminal phenylalanine or tryptophan, so it likely arises from a read error. The chain combines TRBV5-4 with TRBJ2-7, with D perhaps TRBD1 (7 bases). With 1 base removed from V and 5 bases from J, the gap between germline ends came to 13 bases. Germline-derived CDR1 and CDR2 are SGHNT and YYREEE (reference sequence). The CDR3 runs to 14 residues. CDR3 in DNA: TGTGCCAGCAGCTTGCGGCAGGGGGAGGACGAGCAGTACTCC. Encoded protein: CASSLRQGEDEQYS.

As concerns this clonotype: One base away lies a much larger clone, so this may be a sequencing read error. This chain joins TRBV10-3 and TRBJ2-7, with 9 bases lining up with TRBD2. Germline values: CDR1 ENHRY, CDR2 SYGVKD. CDR3 length: 14 amino acids. Losses at the gene ends were 3 bases for V and 6 bases for J; bases not matched to a gene: 6. The CDR3, as DNA: TGTGCCATCAGTGAACTAGCGGGCAGTCGCGAGCAGTACTTC. Its translation: CAISELAGSREQYF.

In nucleotides, the CDR3 is TGTGCCAGGAGGGGAGCGATACAGGGGACCCAAGAGACCCAGTACTTC. Its protein is CARRGAIQGTQETQYF. V is TRBV28 and J is TRBJ2-5, with 7 bases aligning to TRBD1. Germline V lookup: CDR1 MDHEN, CDR2 SYDVKM. Germline trimming cut 9 bases from V and 1 base from J; bases unmatched to any gene: 14. The CDR3 consists of 16 residues.

To note about this clonotype: One end of the junction fails to match germline, which may point to a read error. CDR3 coding DNA: TGCAGCGTGGTCCCAGTCGGAACTAGCGGGAGTGGTACGCAGTATTTC. Translating it yields CSVVPVGTSGSGTQYF. The J gene is TRBJ2-3, the V gene TRBV29-1, with 11 bases that match TRBD2. The germline V gene encodes CDR1 SQVTM and CDR2 ANQGSEA. The CDR3 has 16 residues.

As concerns this clonotype: The conserved phenylalanine or tryptophan is not found at the CDR3 terminus, so this likely reflects a read error. The chain combines TRBV11-2 with TRBJ2-7; D unresolved. Germline loops: CDR1 SGHAT, CDR2 FQNNGV. There are 14 residues in the CDR3. The DNA for the CDR3 is TGTGCCAGCAGCAGATCCCGAAGCTCCTACCAGCAGTACTTA. Its translation: CASSRSRSSYQQYL.

This chain joins TRBV11-2 and TRBJ1-1; D remains unclear. Germline CDR1 and CDR2: SGHAT and FQNNGV. With 5 bases removed from V and 8 bases from J, the gap between germline ends came to 12 bases. The length of the CDR3 is 12 residues. CDR3 DNA sequence: TGTGCCAGCAGCAGTCCTGCGCCCGAAGCTTTCTTT. As protein: CASSSPAPEAFF.

Of note for this clonotype: The junction shows a germline mismatch at one end, possibly a read error. The V gene is TRBV11-2, the J gene TRBJ2-5; D assignment may be TRBD1 or TRBD2 (6 bases each). CDR3 length: 14 amino acids. In germline, CDR1 is SGHAT, CDR2 FQNNGV. The CDR3 bases are TGTGACAGCAGTTTAGGGGGGTGGGGGGAGACCCAGTACTTC. The encoded protein is CDSSLGGWGETQYF.

Comment on this clonotype: It may be a read error: a sequence one base away is much more abundant. The chain couples TRBV6-1 to TRBJ2-2; D might be TRBD1 (5 bases). The CDR3 length is 16 residues. Deletions cut 6 bases from V and 5 bases from J, with 19 bases between. Per germline, CDR1 MNHNS and CDR2 SASEGT. Written as DNA, the CDR3 is TGTGCCAGCAGCCACCATGGGGCGATGAAGACCGGGGAGCTGTTTTTT. It encodes CASSHHGAMKTGELFF.

This clonotype was seen a few times. The final CDR3 position lacks the conserved phenylalanine or tryptophan, pointing to a likely read error. The DNA is left out, because the CDR3 cannot be placed on it with certainty; the CDR3 is given as TCRdb lists it. The rearrangement links TRBV11-1 to TRBJ2-1; the table assigns TRBD1, which was not confirmed against the DNA. Germline CDR1 reads SGHAT; CDR2 reads FQDESV (reference sequence). The CDR3 is 15 amino acids long, termini counted. This CDR3 reads CTSSPGTITYNEQFS.

In its sample, this clonotype was seen many times. V gene TRBV29-1 combines with J gene TRBJ2-1; D gene uncertain. In germline, CDR1 is SQVTM, CDR2 ANQGSEA. CDR3 length equals 10 residues. Trimming took off 3 bases at V and 10 bases at J, with 7 bases between the two ends. Here the CDR3 reads CSVDYPEQFF. In nucleotides, the CDR3 is TGCAGCGTTGATTATCCCGAGCAGTTCTTC.

The chain uses TRBV14 and TRBJ1-1; 7 bases align to TRBD1. The J segment lost 5 bases and the V segment lost 4 bases, leaving 13 bases of the junction unmatched. This CDR3 region has 16 residues. Germline V gene data show CDR1 as SGHDN and CDR2 as FVKESK. This CDR3 reads CASSPKGAGQVTEAFF. The CDR3 DNA reads as TGTGCCAGCAGCCCCAAGGGGGCAGGGCAAGTGACTGAAGCTTTCTTT.

About this clonotype: This may stem from a read error, because a much larger clone lies one nucleotide away. CDR3 region: CASRRNGRVGNEQFF. The CDR3 bases are TGTGCCAGCCGACGTAACGGGAGAGTTGGTAATGAGCAGTTCTTC. The J gene is TRBJ2-1, the V gene TRBV6-2 or TRBV6-3; TRBD2 is a possible D gene (6 bases). The CDR3 contains 15 residues. Germline V gene lookup returns CDR1 MNHEY and CDR2 SVGEGT. Trimming left V 8 bases short and J 7 bases short, with 21 bases between.

This clonotype has just a few counts. Germline is not matched at one junction end, which may reflect a read error. J is TRBJ2-7 and V is TRBV11-2, with TRBD1 matching 8 bases. The CDR3 has 15 amino acids. Germline values: CDR1 SGHAT, CDR2 FQNNGV. CDR3 sequence: CANSGHRGDLSKQYF. The CDR3 DNA follows: TGTGCCAACAGCGGCCACAGGGGGGATCTCTCCAAGCAGTACTTC.

Regarding this clonotype: Relative to the germline gene, one junction end is altered; a read error may explain this. The chain has TRBV6-5 and TRBJ1-5, with 8 bases aligning to TRBD1. This CDR3 has 16 amino acids. Germline V CDR1 and CDR2: MNHEY, SVGAGI. This CDR3 reads CASRATGAQSNQTQHF. DNA for the CDR3: TGTGCCAGCAGGGCGACAGGGGCGCAGAGCAATCAGACCCAGCATTTT.

There are many counts of this clonotype. The V call is TRBV6-5, the J call TRBJ1-5; D not resolved. Germline V lookup: CDR1 MNHEY, CDR2 SVGAGI. This CDR3 is built from 15 residues. The V end lost 2 bases, the J end lost 6 bases, and 14 bases lay between the germline ends. The CDR3 spells CASSYGRRSGQPQHF. CDR3 in DNA: TGTGCCAGCAGTTACGGCAGACGTTCCGGTCAGCCCCAGCATTTT.

As regards this clonotype: Since no conserved phenylalanine or tryptophan closes the CDR3, a read error is the likely cause. The chain has TRBV5-6 and TRBJ1-5, with TRBD1 matching 7 bases. V shed 4 bases, J shed 0 bases, and the junction held 1 base outside the gene matches. This CDR3 has 14 residues. Germline V gives CDR1 SGHDT, CDR2 YYEEEE. CDR3 amino acids: CASSGTVSNQPQHY. CDR3 sequence (DNA): TGTGCCAGCAGCGGGACAGTTAGCAATCAGCCCCAGCATTAT.